The 18 T cell receptor beta chains below were found in one sample sequenced in a study of PD-L1 blockade in urothelial cancer. Libraries were prepared by immunoSEQ multiplex PCR; TCRdb keeps only in-frame clonotypes and omits some of them. The repertoire consists of 56,000 or so clones, with approximately 85% occurring once and the leading ten covering approximately 14%. Time point given: pretreatment peripheral blood. This material consisted of PBMCs, taken around atezolizumab (anti-PD-L1) treatment. The receptors derive from a man aged 70 or older with urothelial cancer.

This chain uses TRBV29-1 with TRBJ2-5, with 7 bases identical to TRBD1. J gave up 5 bases and V 4 bases, and 7 bases lay outside the gene matches. CDR1 SQVTM and CDR2 ANQGSEA come from the germline V gene. This CDR3 contains 13 residues. CDR3 DNA: TGCAGCGTTGGGCAGGGGGTAGGGGAGACCCAGTACTTC. This encodes CSVGQGVGETQYF.

Only a few counts were recorded for this clone. The CDR3 coding sequence is TGTGCCAGTAGTACCGAGGACAGGCCCCCCTACGAGCAGTACTTC. It is translated as CASSTEDRPPYEQYF. The chain links TRBV19 to TRBJ2-7, with 7 bases lining up with TRBD1. The CDR3 runs 15 residues. Germline V lookup: CDR1 LNHDA, CDR2 SQIVND (reference sequence). The V and J ends lost 4 bases and 2 bases, in that order; junction bases with no gene match: 8.

This clone was seen just once. The chain carries TRBV19 and TRBJ1-2, with D perhaps TRBD1 (6 bases). The germline V and J ends were trimmed by 6 bases and 9 bases, with 26 bases remaining between them. This CDR3 has 16 amino acids. Per germline, CDR1 LNHDA and CDR2 SQIVND (reference sequence). The CDR3 DNA follows: TGTGCCAGTAGCCCCCTTATGAGGGACACCAAGAGCCGCTACACCTTC. It codes for CASSPLMRDTKSRYTF. Full variable domain (rest looked up from reference TRBV19 and TRBJ1-2): DGGITQSPKYLFRKEGQNVTLSCEQNLNHDAMYWYRQDPGQGLRLIYYSQIVNDFQKGDIAEGYSVSREKKESFPLTVTSAQKNPTAFYLCASSPLMRDTKSRYTFGSGTRLTVV.

This clone was picked up one time. Other DNA sequences in this specimen translate into the identical CDR3. This chain uses TRBV7-9 with TRBJ1-4; D gene ambiguous. Trimming removed 4 bases from V and 5 bases from J, with 5 bases in between. The CDR3 extends over 12 amino acids. Germline loops: CDR1 SEHNR, CDR2 FQNEAQ (reference sequence). The CDR3 sequence is CASSSSNEKLFF. The CDR3 DNA follows: TGTGCCAGCAGCTCCTCCAATGAAAAACTGTTTTTT.

This sequence joins TRBV6-5 and TRBJ2-7, with D unclear. Trimming removed 0 bases from V and 3 bases from J, with 9 bases in between. This CDR3 contains 14 residues. From germline, CDR1 is MNHEY and CDR2 SVGAGI. The CDR3 DNA reads TGTGCCAGCAGTTACTCGAAACAGCACTACGAGCAGTACTTC. Protein: CASSYSKQHYEQYF.

The rearrangement joins TRBV28 to TRBJ1-1; TRBD1 aligns across 8 bases. Germline-derived CDR1 and CDR2 are MDHEN and SYDVKM. This CDR3 has 16 amino acids. V lost 4 bases to trimming and J lost 1 base; unmatched junction nucleotides: 8. Here the CDR3 reads CASSSSGGGQNTEAFF. The CDR3 nucleotides read TGTGCCAGCAGTTCATCAGGGGGCGGCCAGAACACTGAAGCTTTCTTT. The whole variable domain, filled in from reference TRBV28 and TRBJ1-1, reads DVKVTQSSRYLVKRTGEKVFLECVQDMDHENMFWYRQDPGLGLRLIYFSYDVKMKEKGDIPEGYSVSREKKERFSLILESASTNQTSMYLCASSSSGGGQNTEAFFGQGTRLTVV.

This sequence joins TRBV5-8 and TRBJ1-5, with 10 bases fitting TRBD1. Germline CDR1 is SGHTS and CDR2 is YDEGEE. The V gene end was trimmed by 2 bases and the J gene end by 3 bases; junction bases not matched to a gene: 5. The CDR3 consists of 16 residues. The DNA for the CDR3 is TGTGCCAGCAGCTTTCGGACAGGGGGGAACAATCAGCCCCAGCATTTT. Protein sequence: CASSFRTGGNNQPQHF.

V usage is TRBV6-5 and J usage is TRBJ1-2, with TRBD1 matching 8 bases. Germline CDR1 MNHEY, CDR2 SVGAGI. Germline trimming cut 6 bases from V and 7 bases from J; bases unmatched to any gene: 4. This CDR3 spans 12 amino acids. CDR3 sequence: CASSTGQGGYTF. The CDR3 nucleotides read TGTGCCAGCAGCACCGGACAGGGTGGCTACACCTTC.

The genes are TRBV14 and TRBJ1-1; 7 nucleotides align to TRBD1. The germline V gene encodes CDR1 SGHDN and CDR2 FVKESK. The CDR3 consists of 19 residues. The J segment lost 1 base and the V segment lost 0 bases, leaving 14 bases of the junction unmatched. For the CDR3, the DNA is TGTGCCAGCAGCCAAGATATTTGGGGACAGCCACAGAGGAACACTGAAGCTTTCTTT. Its translation: CASSQDIWGQPQRNTEAFF.

V and J are TRBV6-1 and TRBJ1-3; TRBD1 agrees at 9 bases. CDR1 is MNHNS, CDR2 SASEGT, per germline. CDR3 length equals 16 residues. V was clipped by 2 bases and J by 4 bases; unmatched bases: 6. CDR3 sequence reads: CASSEYGTGIGNTIYF. The CDR3 DNA follows: TGTGCCAGCAGTGAATACGGGACAGGGATAGGAAACACCATATATTTT.

The chain uses TRBV12-5 and TRBJ1-3; maybe TRBD1 (5 bases). The germline V and J ends were trimmed by 2 bases and 4 bases, with 12 bases remaining between them. The germline V gene has CDR1 LGHNT and CDR2 FRNRAP. The CDR3 loop spans 15 amino acids. The CDR3 bases are TGTGCTAGTGGTTTGCCGATGACAGCCGGAAACACCATATATTTT. Translated: CASGLPMTAGNTIYF.

CDR3 in amino acids: CASSYGAGSNYGYTF. DNA for the CDR3: TGTGCCAGCAGTTACGGGGCAGGGTCTAACTATGGCTACACCTTC. The chain couples TRBV6-5 to TRBJ1-2; D possibly corresponds to TRBD1 (5 bases). The germline V gene has CDR1 MNHEY and CDR2 SVGAGI. This CDR3 has 15 residues. V was trimmed by 2 bases and J by 0 bases, leaving 10 bases between them.

Remarks on this clone: In the same sample, other DNA sequences code for this CDR3. The chain recombines TRBV5-4 with TRBJ1-2, with 7 nucleotides matching TRBD1. V gave up 0 bases and J gave up 4 bases; unmatched junction bases: 6. Germline loops: CDR1 SGHNT, CDR2 YYREEE (reference sequence). The CDR3 has 15 amino acids. The DNA for the CDR3 is TGTGCCAGCAGCTTGGGAACGGGACAGTTCTATGGCTACACCTTC. Translating gives CASSLGTGQFYGYTF.

This clone was counted a few times. The rearrangement joins TRBV27 to TRBJ2-1, with TRBD2 matching 13 bases. The CDR3 consists of 17 residues. Germline-derived CDR1 and CDR2 are MNHEY and SMNVEV (reference sequence). With V trimmed by 4 bases and J by 4 bases, 7 bases remained unmatched. The CDR3 loop is CASSWTGTSGIYNEQFF. The CDR3 coding sequence is TGTGCCAGCAGTTGGACCGGGACTAGCGGGATATACAATGAGCAGTTCTTC.

This clone was picked up a small number of times. Other DNA sequences from this sample encode an identical CDR3 as well. The chain employs TRBV9 and TRBJ2-7, with a possible D match to TRBD2 (6 bases). The V gene's germline CDR1 is SGDLS and CDR2 YYNGEE. This CDR3 region has 15 residues. With 0 bases removed from V and 0 bases from J, the gap between germline ends came to 10 bases. The chain's CDR3 is CASSVGGTPSYEQYF. The CDR3, as DNA: TGTGCCAGCAGCGTAGGGGGGACTCCCTCCTACGAGCAGTACTTC.

This chain uses TRBV5-6 with TRBJ2-7; D not resolved. Trimming removed 2 bases from V and 2 bases from J, with 8 bases in between. Germline V gene data show CDR1 as SGHDT and CDR2 as YYEEEE. The CDR3 sequence is 13 residues long. The CDR3 region is CASSLGGTYEQYF. For the CDR3, the DNA is TGTGCCAGCAGCTTAGGCGGCACCTACGAGCAGTACTTC.

As regards this clone: Compared with germline, one end of the junction differs, possibly owing to a read error. V gene TRBV29-1 combines with J gene TRBJ1-5, with D uncertain. CDR3 size: 12 residues. Germline assignment: CDR1 SQVTM and CDR2 ANQGSEA. CDR3 sequence reads: CSVGGLNRPQHF. CDR3 bases: TGCAGCGTTGGAGGACTCAATCGGCCCCAGCATTTT.

The chain links TRBV5-1 to TRBJ2-2; 9 bases agree with TRBD2. J lost 1 base, V lost 3 bases, and 4 bases had no gene match. Germline CDR1 reads SGHRS; CDR2 reads YFSETQ. The CDR3 consists of 16 residues. Written as DNA, the CDR3 is TGCGCCAGCAGCTGGGAGACTAGCGGGAACACCGGGGAGCTGTTTTTT. It encodes CASSWETSGNTGELFF.